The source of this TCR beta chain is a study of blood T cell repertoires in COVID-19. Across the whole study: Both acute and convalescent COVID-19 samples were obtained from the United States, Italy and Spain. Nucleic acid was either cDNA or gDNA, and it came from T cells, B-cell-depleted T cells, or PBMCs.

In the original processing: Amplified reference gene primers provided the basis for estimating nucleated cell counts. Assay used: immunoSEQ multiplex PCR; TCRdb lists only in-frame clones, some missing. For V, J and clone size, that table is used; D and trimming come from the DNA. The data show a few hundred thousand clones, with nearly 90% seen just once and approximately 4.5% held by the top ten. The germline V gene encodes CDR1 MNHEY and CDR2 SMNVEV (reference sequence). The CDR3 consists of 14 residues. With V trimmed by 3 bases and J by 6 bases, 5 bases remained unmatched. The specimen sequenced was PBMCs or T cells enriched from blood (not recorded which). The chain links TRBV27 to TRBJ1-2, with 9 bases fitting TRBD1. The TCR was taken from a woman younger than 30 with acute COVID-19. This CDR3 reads CASSFNRGLDGYTF. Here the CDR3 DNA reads TGTGCCAGCAGTTTCAACAGGGGGCTTGATGGCTACACCTTC.